What follows is one TCR beta chain and its context. Germline V lookup: CDR1 LNHDA, CDR2 SQIVND (reference sequence). V was clipped by 5 bases and J by 5 bases; unmatched bases: 5. This CDR3 region has 13 residues. This entry comes from a study of CD8 T cells in Susac syndrome. Background on the study: When their blood was taken, patients with Susac syndrome were therapy-naive, taking corticosteroids, or taking intravenous immunoglobulin alone.

Negative isolation yielded CD8+ and CD4+ T cells; FACS enriched TEMRA cells. RNA, at about 0.45 to 1 ug, was reverse transcribed with random hexamers. MiXCR, run by TCRdb on the immunoSEQ multiplex PCR reads, gives a single entry per CDR3 protein. The table shows some 180,000 distinct CDR3 sequences, with about 95% occurring only once. The sample was CD4+ T cells from PBMCs. This clonotype was obtained from a human donor with Susac syndrome. The chain is built from TRBV19 and TRBJ2-5, with 7 bases that match TRBD2. The CDR3: CASSRDYTETQYF. CDR3 DNA sequence: TGTGCCAGTAGTCGGGACTATACGGAGACCCAGTACTTC.